The 5 T cell receptor beta chains listed next were all sequenced from one sample in a study of beta chain features in type 1 diabetes. Broader study findings: Across all four CD4+ subsets, people with type 1 diabetes showed modestly shorter TCRB CDR3s.

These receptors have no known antigen. Since all of the isolated RNA was reverse transcribed, expressed TCRB transcripts were what got sequenced. Sequenced by immunoSEQ multiplex PCR; TCRdb stores in-frame clones only, minus some. The table records about 53,000 clones, about three fifths of them present only once. The material sequenced was stem cell memory CD4+ T cells from blood. All receptors come from a woman in her thirties with type 1 diabetes.

The chain combines TRBV7-3 with TRBJ2-2, with 9 positions matching TRBD1. Germline V gene data show CDR1 as SGHTA and CDR2 as FQGTGA. The CDR3 runs 16 residues. Trimming took 2 bases from V and 9 from J; bases not matched to a gene: 10. DNA for the CDR3: TGTGCCAGCAGCTTACAGACAGGGGGATTGACACGGGAGCTGTTTTTT. Translated, it gives CASSLQTGGLTRELFF.

The chain uses TRBV5-1 and TRBJ2-1; 13 nucleotides align to TRBD2. This CDR3 contains 17 residues. V trimming: 3 bases; J trimming: 5 bases; junction bases outside the gene matches: 8. CDR1 SGHRS and CDR2 YFSETQ come from the germline V gene. CDR3 region: CASSSRPGLAGHNEQFF. The CDR3 DNA sequence: TGCGCCAGCAGCTCTCGACCGGGACTAGCGGGACACAATGAGCAGTTCTTC.

This clone has more than one count but fewer than ten. V gene TRBV7-9 combines with J gene TRBJ2-7; 7 bases align to TRBD2. The V gene's germline CDR1 is SEHNR and CDR2 FQNEAQ (reference sequence). This CDR3 has 14 amino acids. V dropped 1 base and J dropped 6; count of bases not matched to a gene: 6. CDR3: CASSLGAGVAEQYF. The CDR3 DNA is TGTGCCAGCAGCTTAGGTGCGGGAGTCGCCGAGCAGTACTTC. Full variable domain (rest looked up from reference TRBV7-9 and TRBJ2-7): DTGVSQNPRHKITKRGQNVTFRCDPISEHNRLYWYRQTLGQGPEFLTYFQNEAQLEKSRLLSDRFSAERPKGSFSTLEIQRTEQGDSAMYLCASSLGAGVAEQYFGPGTRLTVT.

The gene calls are TRBV5-1 and TRBJ1-2; 7 bases align to TRBD1. The CDR3 length is 12 residues. The J segment lost 14 bases and the V segment lost 4 bases, leaving 11 bases of the junction unmatched. Germline V gene data show CDR1 as SGHRS and CDR2 as YFSETQ. The CDR3 region has the DNA TGCGCCAGCAGCCCGCGGGACAGTGCAGTAACCTTC. This translates into CASSPRDSAVTF.

This clone was counted between two and nine times. The V call is TRBV18, the J call TRBJ1-4; 7 bases map to TRBD1. The germline V gene encodes CDR1 KGHSH and CDR2 LQKENI. With V trimmed by 2 bases and J by 6 bases, 9 bases remained unmatched. CDR3 length: 16 residues. CDR3 residues: CASSPLAGTVDEKLFF. The CDR3 nucleotides read TGTGCCAGCTCACCATTGGCCGGGACAGTAGATGAAAAACTGTTTTTT.